This T cell receptor beta chain was observed in a study of tumor-infiltrating lymphocytes in primary liver carcinoma (dated by TCRdb to the late 2010s). Turning to the overall study: Of the five patients, three men and two women aged 30 to 69 years, four had hepatocellular carcinoma and one had combined HCC and intrahepatic cholangiocarcinoma. Tumors of the five patients were stage T1-T3 N0M0 with maximum diameters of roughly 4 to 11 cm. Roughly 3.5 to 8 million productive TCRbeta reads were obtained per sample, and no significant difference in read depth was found between tissue types. TCRbeta repertoire sequencing, expression microarrays and whole-exome sequencing were combined in the study across five regions of each liver tumor, with adjacent normal tissue and blood also included. A total of about 35 specimens from 5 patients, comprising some 25 tumor regions, 5 adjacent noncancerous liver tissues and 5 peripheral blood samples, were covered by TCRbeta repertoire sequencing. The 20 to 25 tumor region samples were profiled with Agilent mRNA microarrays so that TCRbeta repertoire diversity could be related to the local molecular phenotype. High reproducibility was observed for the technical replicate repertoires, with mean shared-clone rates approximately 0.9 and correlation coefficients above 0.95.

Beyond this particular receptor, the publication reports: Only about 7-24% of top clones were found in all five regions of a tumor, suggesting spatial heterogeneity of tumor-infiltrating T cells. Since the samples were bulk and unsorted, there was no way to compare CD4+ and CD8+ T cell repertoires. Because only the TCR beta chain was sequenced and unpaired alpha chains were not captured, true repertoire diversity is likely underestimated. The study included only five patients, and the authors note findings should be validated in a larger study. The top 250 clones accounted for a significantly greater share of the repertoire in tumors than in blood (p = 0.039). Repertoire overlap was higher between tumor regions (mean about 36%) than tumor-adjacent (approximately 17%) or tumor-blood (approximately 14%) pairs, consistent with antigen-driven expansion.

TCRbeta-specific cDNA was reverse-transcribed from 500 ng total RNA using a constant-region primer and ProtoScript II reverse transcriptase. TCRbeta libraries were built with three nested multiplex PCR rounds, a slightly modified ARM-PCR procedure. Each of the first two PCR rounds ran for approximately 10 cycles and used multiplex TRBV1-TRBV30 forward primers together with a Cbeta reverse primer. Sample barcodes and Illumina adapters were added in a final 25-cycle PCR using Deep VentR polymerase. Before sequencing, amplicons between 200 and 500 bp were purified from gel using a QIAquick gel extraction kit. TCRbeta amplicons were sequenced on an Illumina HiSeq 2500 with 250-bp paired-end reads. Concerning the study's data processing: Trimmomatic v0.33 was used to quality-trim the reads, and FLASH v1.2.11 was used to merge paired reads so that full CDR3 sequences could be recovered. MiGEC v1.2.1b assigned V, D and J germline segments to the rearranged TCRbeta sequences. Clonotype statistics and Shannon-Wiener diversity indices were computed with VDJtools v1.0.0. Except for diversity analysis, only each sample's 250 most abundant clonotypes were used in subsequent analyses to reduce sampling bias. In-frame beta chains were kept once TCRdb had trimmed the public reads at Q25 with fastp and called clones with MiXCR. Entries are consolidated by CDR3 protein sequence, retaining the most common genes and DNA. These V and J calls derive from TCRdb rather than the authors' analysis. The sample records 84,000 or so distinct CDR3 sequences, 65% to 80% of which are singletons. The leading ten clones occupy roughly 21% of the sample.

Total RNA and DNA were co-extracted from about 20-30 mg of bulk tissue with the AllPrep DNA/RNA mini kit, without cell sorting. Between November 2015 and early 2016, five patients in China with histopathologically diagnosed primary liver carcinoma had their tumors surgically resected. Patients had chronic HBV infection and were treatment-naive at sampling. Each tumor was sampled at five spatially separated regions: the tumor centre plus the superior, inferior, left-lateral and right-lateral poles. More than 75% viable tumor cells were found by histology in every tumor sample. Each fresh piece of tumor and adjacent tissue was cut in two, with one half stored in RNAlater at -80 degrees C and the other half sent for histology. Reading from cysteine to phenylalanine, the CDR3 counts 14 amino acids. Only CDR3 DNA is held: 42 bases, read in frame from base 1. The germline V gene sets CDR1 to MNHEY and CDR2 to SVGEGT.

In regard to this clonotype: The specificity of this receptor is unknown. The junction departs from the called germline gene at one end, perhaps through a read error.

This TCR was sampled from a man aged 35 to 55 with primary liver carcinoma and hepatitis B virus infection. Sequencing was done on a sample of liver tumor tissue from sampling region 1. In the paper's terms, the cell subset or site label means: tumor region T1, superior pole. The rearrangement combines TRBV6-2 or TRBV6-3 with TRBJ2-7; no D gene call is confident. CDR3 loop: CASSSGFDTYERYF. DNA sequence: TGTGCCAGCAGTTCCGGATTCGATACCTACGAGCGGTACTTC.